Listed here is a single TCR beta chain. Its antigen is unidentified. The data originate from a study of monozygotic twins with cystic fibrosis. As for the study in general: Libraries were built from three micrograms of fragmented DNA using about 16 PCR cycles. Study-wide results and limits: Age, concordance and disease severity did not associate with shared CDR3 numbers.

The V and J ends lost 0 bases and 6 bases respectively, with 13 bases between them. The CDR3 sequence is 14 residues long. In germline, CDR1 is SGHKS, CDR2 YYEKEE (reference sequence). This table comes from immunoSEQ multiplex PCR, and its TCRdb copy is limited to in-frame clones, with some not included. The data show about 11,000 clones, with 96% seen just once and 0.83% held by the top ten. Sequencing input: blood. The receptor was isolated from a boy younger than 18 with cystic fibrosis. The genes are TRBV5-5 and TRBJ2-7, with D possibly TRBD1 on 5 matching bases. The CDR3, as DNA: TGTGCCAGCAGCTTGGTGATCGGACACTTCGAGCAGTACTTC. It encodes CASSLVIGHFEQYF.